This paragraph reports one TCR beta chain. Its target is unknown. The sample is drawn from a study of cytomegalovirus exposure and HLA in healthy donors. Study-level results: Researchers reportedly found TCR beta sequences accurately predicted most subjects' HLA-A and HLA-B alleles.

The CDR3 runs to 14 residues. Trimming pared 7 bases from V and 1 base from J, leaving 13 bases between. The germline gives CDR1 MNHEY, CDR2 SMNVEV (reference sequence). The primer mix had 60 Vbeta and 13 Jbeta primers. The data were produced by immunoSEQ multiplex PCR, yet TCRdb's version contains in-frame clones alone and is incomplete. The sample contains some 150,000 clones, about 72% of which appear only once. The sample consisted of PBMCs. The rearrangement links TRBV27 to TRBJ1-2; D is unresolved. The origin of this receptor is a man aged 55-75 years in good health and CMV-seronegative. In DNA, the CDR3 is TGTGCCAGCAAACGGGGATGGGGTAACTATGGCTACACCTTC. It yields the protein CASKRGWGNYGYTF.